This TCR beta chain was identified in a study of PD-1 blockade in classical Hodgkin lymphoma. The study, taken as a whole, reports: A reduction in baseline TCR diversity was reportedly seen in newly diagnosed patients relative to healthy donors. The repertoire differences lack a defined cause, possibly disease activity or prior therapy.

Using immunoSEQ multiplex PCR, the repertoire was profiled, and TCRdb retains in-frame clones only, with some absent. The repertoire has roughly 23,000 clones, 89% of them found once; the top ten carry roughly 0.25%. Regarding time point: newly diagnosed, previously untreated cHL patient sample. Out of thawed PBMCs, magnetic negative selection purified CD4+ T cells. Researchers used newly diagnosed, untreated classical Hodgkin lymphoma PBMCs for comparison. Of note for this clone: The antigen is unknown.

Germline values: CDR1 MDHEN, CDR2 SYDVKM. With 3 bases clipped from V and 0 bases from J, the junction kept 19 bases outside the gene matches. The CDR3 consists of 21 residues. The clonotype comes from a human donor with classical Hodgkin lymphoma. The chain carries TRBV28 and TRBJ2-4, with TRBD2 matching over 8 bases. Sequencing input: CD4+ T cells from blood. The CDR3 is CASSLSRPGRTSKGAKNIQYF. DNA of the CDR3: TGTGCCAGCAGTTTGAGTCGTCCGGGGAGGACTAGCAAGGGAGCCAAAAACATTCAGTACTTC.